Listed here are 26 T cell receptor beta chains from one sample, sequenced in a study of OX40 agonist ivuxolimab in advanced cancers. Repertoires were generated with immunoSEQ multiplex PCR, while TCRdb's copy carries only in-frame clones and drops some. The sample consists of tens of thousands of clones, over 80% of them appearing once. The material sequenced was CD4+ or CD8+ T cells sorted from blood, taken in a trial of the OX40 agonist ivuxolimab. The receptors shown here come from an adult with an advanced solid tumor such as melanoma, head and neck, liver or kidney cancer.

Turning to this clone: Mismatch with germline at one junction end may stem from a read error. For the CDR3, the DNA is TGTGCCGGCAGCTTCCAAGGCTACGAGCAGTACTTC. Protein product: CAGSFQGYEQYF. The chain combines TRBV7-2 with TRBJ2-7; D gene ambiguous. Per germline, CDR1 SGHTA and CDR2 FQGNSA. The CDR3 covers 12 residues.

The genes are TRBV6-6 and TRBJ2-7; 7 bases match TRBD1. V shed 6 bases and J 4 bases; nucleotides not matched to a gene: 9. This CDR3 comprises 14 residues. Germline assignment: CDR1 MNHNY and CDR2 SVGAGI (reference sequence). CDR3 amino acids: CASSSINRGYEQYF. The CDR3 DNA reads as TGTGCCAGCAGCTCCATCAACAGGGGTTACGAGCAGTACTTC.

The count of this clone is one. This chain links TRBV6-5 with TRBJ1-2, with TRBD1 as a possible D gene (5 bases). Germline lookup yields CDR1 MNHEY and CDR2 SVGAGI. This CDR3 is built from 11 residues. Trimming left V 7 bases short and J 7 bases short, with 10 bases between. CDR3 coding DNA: TGTGCCAGCATGGGGCCCTCTGGCTACACCTTC. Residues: CASMGPSGYTF.

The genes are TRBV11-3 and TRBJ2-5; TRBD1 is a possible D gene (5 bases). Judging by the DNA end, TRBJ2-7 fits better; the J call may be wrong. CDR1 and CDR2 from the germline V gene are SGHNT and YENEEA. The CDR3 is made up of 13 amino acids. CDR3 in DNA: TGTGCCAGCAGCTTTGACAGCTCCTACGAGCAGTACTTC. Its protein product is CASSFDSSYEQYF.

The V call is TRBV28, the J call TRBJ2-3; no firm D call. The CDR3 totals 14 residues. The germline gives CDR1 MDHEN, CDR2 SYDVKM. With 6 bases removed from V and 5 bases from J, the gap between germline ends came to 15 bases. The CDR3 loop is CASSGPVGIDTQYF. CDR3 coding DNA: TGTGCCAGCAGCGGACCCGTAGGGATAGATACGCAGTATTTT.

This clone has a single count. The CDR3 spells CAWSLGRGSSPLHF. The CDR3 bases are TGTGCCTGGAGTCTGGGCAGGGGCTCATCACCCCTCCACTTT. The genes are TRBV30 and TRBJ1-6; D might be TRBD1 (6 bases). Germline V CDR1 and CDR2: GTSNPN, SVGIG (reference sequence). The CDR3 contains 14 residues. Trimming took off 2 bases at V and 10 bases at J, with 15 bases between the two ends.

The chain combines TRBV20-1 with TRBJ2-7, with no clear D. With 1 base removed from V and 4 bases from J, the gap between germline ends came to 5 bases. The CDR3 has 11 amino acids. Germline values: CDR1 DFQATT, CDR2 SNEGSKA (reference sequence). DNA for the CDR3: TGCAGTGCTAGAGGTCCGTACGAGCAGTACTTC. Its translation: CSARGPYEQYF.

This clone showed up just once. CDR3 DNA sequence: TGTGCCAGCAGCTCGGACGGTTCTGAAGCTTTCTTT. Encoded protein: CASSSDGSEAFF. The genes are TRBV7-6 and TRBJ1-1; D gene ambiguous. The CDR3 contains 12 residues. The germline V and J ends were trimmed by 4 bases and 6 bases, with 9 bases remaining between them. CDR1 is SGHVS and CDR2 is FNYEAQ in the germline V gene.

The CDR3 DNA follows: TGTGCCAGCAGTTACGGGAAAGGCAATTCACCCCTCCACTTT. Translation gives CASSYGKGNSPLHF. The chain carries TRBV6-5 and TRBJ1-6; D unclear. Trimming cost V 2 bases and J 7 bases, with 9 bases left between them. The CDR3 is 14 residues long. The germline V gene has CDR1 MNHEY and CDR2 SVGAGI.

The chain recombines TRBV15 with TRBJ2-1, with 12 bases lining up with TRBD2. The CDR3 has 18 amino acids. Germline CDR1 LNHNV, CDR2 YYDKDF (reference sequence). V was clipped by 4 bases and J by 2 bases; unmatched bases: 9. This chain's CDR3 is CATSTLAGGPFTYNEQFF. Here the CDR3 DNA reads TGTGCCACCAGCACCCTAGCGGGAGGGCCTTTTACCTACAATGAGCAGTTCTTC.

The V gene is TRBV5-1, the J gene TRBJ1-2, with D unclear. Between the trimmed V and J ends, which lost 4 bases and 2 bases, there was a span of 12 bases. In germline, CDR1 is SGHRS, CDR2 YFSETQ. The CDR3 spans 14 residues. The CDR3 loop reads CASSPESANYGYTF. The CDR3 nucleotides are TGCGCCAGCAGCCCGGAGTCGGCGAACTATGGCTACACCTTC.

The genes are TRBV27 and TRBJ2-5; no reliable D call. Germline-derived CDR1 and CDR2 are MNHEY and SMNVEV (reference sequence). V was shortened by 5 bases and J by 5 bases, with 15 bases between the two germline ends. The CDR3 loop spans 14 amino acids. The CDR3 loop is CASSPLAGRETQYF. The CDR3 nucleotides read TGTGCCAGCAGTCCCCTGGCCGGCAGGGAGACCCAGTACTTC.

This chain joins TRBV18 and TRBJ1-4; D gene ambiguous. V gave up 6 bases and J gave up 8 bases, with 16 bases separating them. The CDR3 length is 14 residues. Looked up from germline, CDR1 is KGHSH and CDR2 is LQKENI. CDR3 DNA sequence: TGTGCCAGCTCGCCGCCCAACGTAGGGGAAAAACTGTTTTTT. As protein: CASSPPNVGEKLFF.

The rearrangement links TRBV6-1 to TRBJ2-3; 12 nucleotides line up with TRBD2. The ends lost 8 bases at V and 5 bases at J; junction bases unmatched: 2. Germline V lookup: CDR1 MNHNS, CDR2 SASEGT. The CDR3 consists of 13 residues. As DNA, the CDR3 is TGTGCCAGCGGACTAGCGGGAATAGATACGCAGTATTTT. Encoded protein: CASGLAGIDTQYF.

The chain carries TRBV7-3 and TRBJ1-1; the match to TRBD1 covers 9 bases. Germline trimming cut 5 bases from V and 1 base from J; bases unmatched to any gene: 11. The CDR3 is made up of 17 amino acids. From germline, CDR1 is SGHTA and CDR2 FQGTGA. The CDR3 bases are TGTGCCAGCAGCCCATACGCAATACAGGGGGCGAACACTGAAGCTTTCTTT. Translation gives CASSPYAIQGANTEAFF.

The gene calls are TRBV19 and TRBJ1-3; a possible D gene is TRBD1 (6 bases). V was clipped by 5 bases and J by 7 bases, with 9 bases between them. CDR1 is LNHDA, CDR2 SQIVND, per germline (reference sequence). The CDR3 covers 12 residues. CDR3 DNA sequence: TGTGCCAGTAGTTTAACAGGGAACACCATATATTTT. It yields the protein CASSLTGNTIYF.

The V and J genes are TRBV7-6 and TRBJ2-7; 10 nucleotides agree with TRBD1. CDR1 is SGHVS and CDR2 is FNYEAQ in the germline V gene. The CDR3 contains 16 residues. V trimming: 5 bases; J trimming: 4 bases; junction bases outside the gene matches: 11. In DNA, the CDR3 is TGTGCCAGCAGCCCGTCCCGGGACAGGGGTGTGTACGAGCAGTACTTC. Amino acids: CASSPSRDRGVYEQYF.

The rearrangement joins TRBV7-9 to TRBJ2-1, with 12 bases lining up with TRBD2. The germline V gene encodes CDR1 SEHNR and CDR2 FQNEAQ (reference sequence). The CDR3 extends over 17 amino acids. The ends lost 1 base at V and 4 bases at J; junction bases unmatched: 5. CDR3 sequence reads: CASSLEALAGGYNEQFF. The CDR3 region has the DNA TGTGCCAGCAGCTTAGAGGCCCTAGCGGGAGGGTACAATGAGCAGTTCTTC.

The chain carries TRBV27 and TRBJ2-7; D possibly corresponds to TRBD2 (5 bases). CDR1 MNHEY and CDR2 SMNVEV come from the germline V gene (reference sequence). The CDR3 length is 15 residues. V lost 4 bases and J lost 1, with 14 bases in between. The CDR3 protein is CASSSITTGSYEQYF. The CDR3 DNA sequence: TGTGCCAGCAGTTCGATAACAACGGGGTCCTACGAGCAGTACTTC.

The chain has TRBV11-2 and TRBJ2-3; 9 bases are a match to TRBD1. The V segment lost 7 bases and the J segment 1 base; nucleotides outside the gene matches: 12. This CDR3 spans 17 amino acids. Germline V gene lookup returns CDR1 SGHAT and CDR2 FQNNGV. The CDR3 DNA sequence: TGTGCCAGCACTCCGGGACAGGGAATGGGGGGCACAGATACGCAGTATTTT. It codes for CASTPGQGMGGTDTQYF.

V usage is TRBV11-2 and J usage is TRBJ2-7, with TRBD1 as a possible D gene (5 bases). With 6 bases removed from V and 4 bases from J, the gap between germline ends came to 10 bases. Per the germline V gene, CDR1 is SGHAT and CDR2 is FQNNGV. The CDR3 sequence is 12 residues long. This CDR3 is CASSLQEYEQYF. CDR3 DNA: TGTGCCAGCAGTTTACAGGAATACGAGCAGTACTTC.

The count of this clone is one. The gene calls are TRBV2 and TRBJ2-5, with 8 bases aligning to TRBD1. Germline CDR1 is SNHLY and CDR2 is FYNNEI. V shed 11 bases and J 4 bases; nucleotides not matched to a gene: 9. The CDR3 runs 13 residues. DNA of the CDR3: TGTGCCTTTCAGGGGGCAGTTCCAGAGACCCAGTACTTC. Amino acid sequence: CAFQGAVPETQYF.

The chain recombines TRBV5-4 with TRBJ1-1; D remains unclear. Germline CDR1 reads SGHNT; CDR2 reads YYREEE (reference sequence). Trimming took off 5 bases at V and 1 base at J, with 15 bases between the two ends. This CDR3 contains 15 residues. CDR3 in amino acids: CASSLRGWENTEAFF. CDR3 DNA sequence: TGTGCCAGCAGTCTCCGGGGTTGGGAGAACACTGAAGCTTTCTTT.

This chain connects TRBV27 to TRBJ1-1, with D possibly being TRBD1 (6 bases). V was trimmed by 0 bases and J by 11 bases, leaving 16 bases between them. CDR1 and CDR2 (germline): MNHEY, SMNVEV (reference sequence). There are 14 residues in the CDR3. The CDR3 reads CASSLSPTGGEAFF. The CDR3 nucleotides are TGTGCCAGCAGTTTATCGCCGACAGGCGGTGAGGCTTTCTTT.

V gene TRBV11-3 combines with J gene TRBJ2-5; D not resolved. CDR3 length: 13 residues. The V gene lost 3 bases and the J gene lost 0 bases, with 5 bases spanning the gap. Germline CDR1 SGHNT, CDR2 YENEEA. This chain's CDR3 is CASSLIDQETQYF. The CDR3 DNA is TGTGCCAGCAGCTTGATAGACCAAGAGACCCAGTACTTC.

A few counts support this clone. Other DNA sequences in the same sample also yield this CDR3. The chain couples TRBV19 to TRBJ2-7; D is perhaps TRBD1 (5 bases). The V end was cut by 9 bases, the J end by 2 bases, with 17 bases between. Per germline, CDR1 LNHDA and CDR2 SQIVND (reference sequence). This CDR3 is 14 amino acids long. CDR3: CARSEPDKPYEQYF. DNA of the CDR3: TGTGCCAGATCCGAGCCGGACAAACCCTACGAGCAGTACTTC.